The T cell receptor (beta chain) described here comes from a study of blood T cell repertoires in COVID-19 (dated by TCRdb to 2020 to 2022). As for the study more broadly: The collaborator samples originated in the United States, Italy and Spain and spanned the acute and convalescent phases of COVID-19. The repertoires were released in a freely available public database meant as a resource for research on the immune response to SARS-CoV-2. A de-identified subject ID, COVID-19 status, age in years and sex were almost always included in the sample metadata. Where available, HLA class I and class II types were obtained from metadata supplied by the sample provider rather than from assay-based typing. Samples came from the ongoing ImmuneRACE study (first 160 participants) plus 1,254 subjects from 6 global collaborators. The dataset comprised deeply sampled blood TCRbeta repertoires from subjects exposed to, actively infected with, or recovered from COVID-19. The material from the prospective study consisted of cDNA or gDNA derived from T cells, B-cell-depleted T cells, or PBMCs. The research as a whole found: The quantity of clinical and demographic metadata differed by source and by participant and was supplied without curation.

The table lists this clone with a few counts. The clone's antigen remains unknown. Base qualities are not provided; no much larger clone lies one nucleotide away. In the prospective study, participants were 18 to 89 years old, resided in about two dozen geographic areas of the United States, and were enrolled through a virtual design. To assign participants to cohorts, the prospective study relied on clinical history that participants themselves reported in a screening survey and a study questionnaire. A participant counted as exposed if, within 2 weeks of entering the study, that participant had been in contact with someone who had a PCR-confirmed or clinician-diagnosed COVID-19 case. In the prospective study, whole blood, serum and a nasopharyngeal or oropharyngeal swab were collected from each participant by mobile phlebotomists. Prospective study participants could optionally give additional blood draws and questionnaires over a roughly 2-month period. Blood samples from the prospective study were shipped frozen or at room temperature prior to DNA extraction.

The CDR3, cysteine through phenylalanine, is 13 amino acids long. Of the read, only the CDR3 DNA is kept; its 39 bases are in frame from base 1. Cut back by 5 bases and 6 bases, the V and J ends lie 16 bases apart. The germline V gene (reference sequence) specifies GTSNPN as CDR1 and SVGIG as CDR2. TCRbeta CDR3 regions were amplified from genomic DNA by means of the immunoSEQ Assay, a bias-controlled multiplex PCR. The authors processed their data as follows. Within the assay, amplification of reference gene primers was used to estimate how many nucleated cells each sample contained. To quantify the absolute abundance of each unique TCRbeta CDR3 rearrangement, sequence reads were collapsed and filtered. For each sample, productive Simpson clonality was calculated as the square root of Simpson's diversity index across productive rearrangements. TCRdb mirrors the immuneACCESS table, restricted to in-frame sequences. Some clones are absent from its copies; in checked studies, under half trace to an unresolved V gene, and the reason for the others is unknown. Clone size and the V and J calls come from that table; the DNA yielded D and trimming. Counted in this sample were 270,000 or so clones; 91% of them appeared once. Together, the top ten hold about 3% of the sample.

Source material: PBMCs or T cells enriched from blood (not recorded which). The chain is encoded by TRBV30 joined to TRBJ1-1, with no confident D gene call. The TCR was taken from a man in his forties who had been exposed to COVID-19. Here is the DNA: TGTGCCTGGGACCTCCTTAGAGAGTCTGAAGCTTTCTTT. Its translation is CAWDLLRESEAFF.